This TCR beta chain was found in a study of response to subunit inactivated influenza vaccine (dated by TCRdb to between 2017 and 2018). General notes on the study: To follow how T cells responded to a trivalent subunit inactivated influenza vaccine, the researchers relied on deep quantitative profiling of the T cell receptor repertoire.

From the germline V gene (reference sequence), CDR1 is DFQATT and CDR2 is SNEGSKA. The germline V end is reduced by 4 bases and the J end by 3 bases; junction bases left unmatched: 11. Measured from the cysteine to the phenylalanine, the CDR3 is 18 residues long. Solely the CDR3 DNA is kept, with 54 bases framed from the first base. The paper's findings and limits, for the study overall: The authors proposed that each seasonal influenza vaccination may bring in only a limited number of new T cells.

Libraries were built with RT-PCR. Sequencing instrument: Illumina HiSeq 2500. In TCRdb, the public reads were trimmed at Q25 with fastp and aligned with MiXCR, with productive beta chains retained. Every entry covers one CDR3 protein and lists the most common genes and DNA from its rows. Recorded for this sample are roughly 500,000 distinct CDR3 sequences; 16% of them occurred a single time. The ten largest clones add up to about 3% of the sample. This clonotype was observed a handful of times. Its cognate antigen has yet to be identified. No clone much larger than this one lies a single base away; base qualities are absent.

The clonotype was recovered from a man between 45 and 75 years old who received an inactivated influenza vaccine. Donor details come from another sample of the same person, matched by shared clones. The V gene is TRBV20-1 and the J gene is TRBJ2-2, with TRBD2 matching 13 junction bases. Sequences were derived from CD4+ T cells sorted from PBMCs, sampled around 25 months after vaccination. The CDR3 region reads CSATRTSGGTRYTGELFF. The sequenced DNA is TGCAGTGCTACCAGGACTAGCGGGGGAACTCGATACACCGGGGAGCTGTTTTTT.